The sample holds a few counts of the clone carrying this T cell receptor beta chain. The data were taken from a study of T cells in Graves' hyperthyroidism and ophthalmopathy. V was clipped by 3 bases and J by 5 bases; unmatched bases: 6. The V gene's germline CDR1 is MNHEY and CDR2 SMNVEV (reference sequence). The CDR3 runs to 15 residues. Amplification of TCR beta CDR3 regions was performed using RNA transcripts as template. HTBI primers were the set used in a first-round RT-PCR of the TCR CDR3. MiXCR, applied by TCRdb to the multiplex PCR reads, yields one record per CDR3 protein. The profile shows about 400,000 distinct CDR3 sequences, about 15% of them singletons.

J is TRBJ2-1 and V is TRBV27, with 8 bases matching TRBD2. The sample taken for sequencing was blood. This receptor was identified in a woman aged 18-35 years with Graves' hyperthyroidism that later progressed to Graves' ophthalmopathy. The CDR3 DNA is TGTGCCAGCAGTTTGACGGGAGGGCCCCACAATGAGCAGTTCTTC. It yields the protein CASSLTGGPHNEQFF.